This section outlines one TCR beta chain sequence together with its context. Its specificity is unknown. The ends lost 0 bases at V and 6 bases at J; junction bases unmatched: 1. There are 15 residues in the CDR3. Germline V gene lookup returns CDR1 SGHDT and CDR2 YYEEEE. Alopecia areata patients had lesional scalp punch biopsies and peripheral blood taken from them. Isolated RNA was reverse transcribed into cDNA used as the sequencing template. The data were produced by immunoSEQ multiplex PCR, yet TCRdb's version contains in-frame clones alone and is incomplete. This sample has 150,000 or so clones; over 80% occur once, and the top ten carry about 14%. These data originate in a study of CD8+ T cells in alopecia areata. Study results and caveats: Possibly because of HLA-related factors, TCR sharing was less clear across patients than in mice.

This chain connects TRBV5-6 to TRBJ2-2; TRBD2 agrees at 11 bases. Sequencing used CD8+ T cells sorted from blood, obtained at week 0. The TCR originated in a human donor with alopecia areata. The CDR3 coding sequence is TGTGCCAGCAGCTTGGGACTAGCGGGACCCGGGGAGCTGTTTTTT. The encoded protein is CASSLGLAGPGELFF. Full variable domain (outside the CDR3, taken from reference TRBV5-6 and TRBJ2-2): DAGVTQSPTHLIKTRGQQVTLRCSPKSGHDTVSWYQQALGQGPQFIFQYYEEEERQRGNFPDRFSGHQFPNYSSELNVNALLLGDSALYLCASSLGLAGPGELFFGEGSRLTVL.